The 22 T cell receptor beta chains reported below all come from one sample, sequenced in a study of shared clonotypes between healthy human individuals. TCRdb's table, derived via immunoSEQ multiplex PCR, lists solely in-frame clones and lacks some. The sample includes hundreds of thousands of clones, roughly 95% of them seen just once. Sequencing was performed on naive CD4+ T cells sorted from blood. Subset in this sample: CD45RA+ positively selected. These receptors all come from a woman aged 25 to 39 in good health.

V usage is TRBV27 and J usage is TRBJ2-2; TRBD1 might be the D (6 bases). Trimming took off 5 bases at V and 0 bases at J, with 34 bases between the two ends. The CDR3 contains 23 residues. Looked up from germline, CDR1 is MNHEY and CDR2 is SMNVEV (reference sequence). The CDR3 nucleotides are TGTGCCAGCAGTATTATCGGGCGTGTACAGGGTGGAACACGATGGGCGAACACCGGGGAGCTGTTTTTT. Amino acids: CASSIIGRVQGGTRWANTGELFF.

V and J are TRBV14 and TRBJ2-2; D unclear. CDR1 is SGHDN, CDR2 FVKESK, per germline. The CDR3 is 14 amino acids. Trimming left V 0 bases short and J 4 bases short, with 6 bases between. The CDR3 region is CASSQEGGTGELFF. The CDR3 DNA follows: TGTGCCAGCAGCCAAGAGGGTGGCACCGGGGAGCTGTTTTTT.

The chain carries TRBV6-5 and TRBJ2-6; a possible D gene is TRBD1 (6 bases). Per germline, CDR1 MNHEY and CDR2 SVGAGI. Trimming shortened V by 8 bases and J by 0 bases, and 8 bases separated the two germline ends. The CDR3 spans 14 residues. The CDR3 nucleotides read TGTGCCAGCCAAGGGGGCTCTGGGGCCAACGTCCTGACTTTC. Protein: CASQGGSGANVLTF.

J is TRBJ2-7 and V is TRBV28, with 11 bases that match TRBD1. This CDR3 is 14 amino acids long. CDR1 MDHEN and CDR2 SYDVKM come from the germline V gene. The V gene end was trimmed by 6 bases and the J gene end by 3 bases; junction bases not matched to a gene: 4. CDR3 sequence (DNA): TGTGCCAGCAGGCTCGGGACAGGGGGCTACGAGCAGTACTTC. This translates into CASRLGTGGYEQYF.

The V and J genes are TRBV7-2 and TRBJ2-3; maybe TRBD2 (6 bases). This CDR3 region has 18 residues. Germline CDR1 SGHTA, CDR2 FQGNSA. V gave up 1 base and J gave up 5 bases, with 22 bases separating them. The CDR3 bases are TGTGCCAGCAGCTTAGAAGATCATCGGCGACTAGGAGTAGATACGCAGTATTTT. It translates to CASSLEDHRRLGVDTQYF.

The chain uses TRBV4-1 and TRBJ2-5; 14 bases map to TRBD2. The V gene end was trimmed by 0 bases and the J gene end by 4 bases; junction bases not matched to a gene: 4. The CDR3 runs to 17 residues. Germline CDR1 is MGHRA and CDR2 is YSYEKL. The CDR3 DNA reads as TGCGCCAGCAGCCAAGAGGGGGGACTAGCGGGAGTAGAGACCCAGTACTTC. Its translation is CASSQEGGLAGVETQYF.

The chain couples TRBV28 to TRBJ1-2; TRBD1 is a possible D gene (6 bases). Between the trimmed V and J ends, which lost 4 bases and 1 base, there was a span of 10 bases. Germline CDR1 is MDHEN and CDR2 is SYDVKM. This CDR3 spans 14 amino acids. The chain's CDR3 is CASSYGQLNYGYTF. The CDR3 bases are TGTGCCAGCAGTTATGGACAGCTTAACTATGGCTACACCTTC.

The chain employs TRBV2 and TRBJ2-7; TRBD2 matches 13 bases. The germline V gene encodes CDR1 SNHLY and CDR2 FYNNEI. The trim removed 6 bases at V and 4 bases at J, leaving 6 bases unmatched. This CDR3 comprises 15 residues. This CDR3 reads CASRPRTSGSYEQYF. CDR3 nucleotides: TGTGCCAGCAGGCCCAGGACTAGCGGGAGTTACGAGCAGTACTTC.

The J gene is TRBJ1-2, the V gene TRBV19, with 8 bases lining up with TRBD1. This CDR3 has 14 amino acids. Trimming removed 5 bases from V and 4 bases from J; junction bases left unmatched: 6. Germline V gene lookup returns CDR1 LNHDA and CDR2 SQIVND (reference sequence). CDR3 loop: CASSPGQGGYGYTF. CDR3 bases: TGTGCCAGTAGTCCTGGACAGGGCGGCTATGGCTACACCTTC.

The J gene is TRBJ2-5, the V gene TRBV4-1; TRBD1 agrees at 9 bases. The CDR3 sequence is 14 residues long. Per germline, CDR1 MGHRA and CDR2 YSYEKL. Losses at the gene ends were 4 bases for V and 11 bases for J; bases not matched to a gene: 11. The CDR3 loop reads CASSLTGGAKEQYF. The CDR3 nucleotides are TGCGCCAGCAGCCTCACAGGGGGCGCGAAGGAGCAGTACTTC.

This rearrangement joins TRBV7-9 to TRBJ1-3; no reliable D call. The germline V gene encodes CDR1 SEHNR and CDR2 FQNEAQ (reference sequence). This CDR3 is 16 amino acids long. V was trimmed by 5 bases and J by 0 bases, leaving 14 bases between them. The CDR3 here is CASSPHDWSSGNTIYF. The CDR3 nucleotides read TGTGCCAGCAGCCCCCACGACTGGTCCTCTGGAAACACCATATATTTT.

This clone was picked up one time. This sequence joins TRBV19 and TRBJ2-2, with D possibly TRBD2 on 6 matching bases. The CDR3 loop spans 15 amino acids. The germline V gene encodes CDR1 LNHDA and CDR2 SQIVND (reference sequence). Trimming cost V 5 bases and J 6 bases, with 16 bases left between them. The CDR3 DNA sequence: TGTGCCAGTAGTGTCGGGACTCGGCGGGCCGGGGAGCTGTTTTTT. This translates into CASSVGTRRAGELFF.

The rearrangement links TRBV19 to TRBJ1-5, with D possibly being TRBD1 (6 bases). Germline CDR1 and CDR2: LNHDA and SQIVND (reference sequence). The ends were cut back, 5 bases at V and 1 base at J, with 9 bases in the middle. CDR3 size: 14 residues. CDR3 bases: TGTGCCAGTAGTGTAACAGGGAGCAATCAGCCCCAGCATTTT. Protein sequence: CASSVTGSNQPQHF.

For the CDR3, the DNA is TGCGCCAGCAGCTTGGCCCTGGGCTTACAAGAGACCCAGTACTTC. Amino acid sequence: CASSLALGLQETQYF. The chain links TRBV5-1 to TRBJ2-5; D is uncertain. The germline V gene encodes CDR1 SGHRS and CDR2 YFSETQ. Trimming removed 0 bases from V and 2 bases from J, with 11 bases in between. This CDR3 has 15 amino acids.

This clone was seen once. The chain combines TRBV11-3 with TRBJ1-5; D unresolved. Per the germline V gene, CDR1 is SGHNT and CDR2 is YENEEA. V lost 5 bases and J lost 4, with 18 bases in between. The CDR3 runs to 16 residues. The CDR3 coding sequence is TGTGCCAGCAGCCCCCACGGCGCCAGATGTAATCAGCCCCAGCATTTT. Its translation: CASSPHGARCNQPQHF.

V and J are TRBV15 and TRBJ2-7; TRBD2 is a possible D gene (7 bases). The V gene lost 0 bases and the J gene lost 5 bases, with 20 bases spanning the gap. Germline CDR1 LNHNV, CDR2 YYDKDF (reference sequence). The CDR3 contains 17 residues. CDR3 sequence (DNA): TGTGCCACCAGCAGAGATCGGGGGGCCAGGGCCGGCCACGAGCAGTACTTC. Its translation is CATSRDRGARAGHEQYF.

This rearrangement joins TRBV5-1 to TRBJ1-1; D unresolved. CDR3 size: 13 residues. V lost 0 bases and J lost 2, with 5 bases in between. The germline CDR1 and CDR2 sequences are SGHRS and YFSETQ. CDR3 sequence (DNA): TGCGCCAGCAGCTTGGATTTTAACACTGAAGCTTTCTTT. This encodes CASSLDFNTEAFF. Together with reference TRBV5-1 and TRBJ1-1, the CDR3 gives the full variable domain: KAGVTQTPRYLIKTRGQQVTLSCSPISGHRSVSWYQQTPGQGLQFLFEYFSETQRNKGNFPGRFSGRQFSNSRSEMNVSTLELGDSALYLCASSLDFNTEAFFGQGTRLTVV.

This clone was observed a few times. This chain joins TRBV6-5 and TRBJ2-7; D might be TRBD1 (5 bases). Trimming shortened V by 4 bases and J by 2 bases, and 9 bases separated the two germline ends. This CDR3 contains 13 residues. Germline CDR1 and CDR2: MNHEY and SVGAGI. The CDR3 bases are TGTGCCAGCAGTTTCACAGGAGCCTACGAGCAGTACTTC. Encoded protein: CASSFTGAYEQYF.

The rearrangement links TRBV18 to TRBJ1-1; D may be TRBD1 (5 bases). The germline V gene has CDR1 KGHSH and CDR2 LQKENI. The V end lost 6 bases, the J end lost 7 bases, and 15 bases lay between the germline ends. The CDR3 is 13 residues long. The CDR3 bases are TGTGCCAGCTCCCCCTTGGAGGGGAATGAAGCTTTCTTT. It translates to CASSPLEGNEAFF.

This chain links TRBV2 with TRBJ1-2; no clear D gene. CDR1 and CDR2 (germline): SNHLY, FYNNEI. The ends were cut back, 3 bases at V and 1 base at J, with 3 bases in the middle. The CDR3 contains 12 residues. CDR3 nucleotides: TGTGCCAGCAGTGACTTTAACTATGGCTACACCTTC. Its protein is CASSDFNYGYTF.

The V call is TRBV9, the J call TRBJ1-5; D gene ambiguous. CDR1 SGDLS and CDR2 YYNGEE come from the germline V gene. The CDR3 length is 15 residues. Trimming cost V 0 bases and J 5 bases, with 12 bases left between them. CDR3 residues: CASSVGTKRDQPQHF. The CDR3 nucleotides are TGTGCCAGCAGCGTAGGGACCAAGAGGGATCAGCCCCAGCATTTT.

The chain uses TRBV5-1 and TRBJ1-1, with D unresolved. The CDR3 totals 17 residues. Germline CDR1 and CDR2: SGHRS and YFSETQ. V gave up 0 bases and J gave up 2 bases, with 17 bases separating them. The CDR3 loop reads CASSLETAPGGNTEAFF. CDR3 DNA sequence: TGCGCCAGCAGCTTGGAGACCGCACCGGGAGGCAACACTGAAGCTTTCTTT.